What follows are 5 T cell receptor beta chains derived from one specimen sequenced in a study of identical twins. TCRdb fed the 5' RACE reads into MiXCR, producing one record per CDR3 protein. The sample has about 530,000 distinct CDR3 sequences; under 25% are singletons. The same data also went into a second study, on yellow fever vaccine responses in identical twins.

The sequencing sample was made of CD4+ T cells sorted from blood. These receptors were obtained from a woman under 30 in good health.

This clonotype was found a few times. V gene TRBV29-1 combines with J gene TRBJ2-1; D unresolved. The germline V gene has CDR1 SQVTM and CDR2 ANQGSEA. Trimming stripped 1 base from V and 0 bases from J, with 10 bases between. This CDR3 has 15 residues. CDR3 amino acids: CSVEGVGSSYNEQFF. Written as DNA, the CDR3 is TGCAGCGTTGAAGGAGTAGGTAGCTCCTACAATGAGCAGTTCTTC.

The CDR3 loop reads CASSTRAEQYF. CDR3 DNA sequence: TGTGCCAGCAGCACACGGGCCGAGCAGTACTTC. The chain uses TRBV7-8 and TRBJ2-7; D unresolved. The CDR3 sequence is 11 residues long. Germline assignment: CDR1 SGHVS and CDR2 FQNEAQ. V was clipped by 5 bases and J by 6 bases, with 8 bases between them.

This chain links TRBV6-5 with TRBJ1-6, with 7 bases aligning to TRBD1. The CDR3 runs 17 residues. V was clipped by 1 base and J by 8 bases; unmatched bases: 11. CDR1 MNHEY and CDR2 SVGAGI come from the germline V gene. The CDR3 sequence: CASSYLTGDGRYSPLHF. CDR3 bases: TGTGCCAGCAGTTACTTAACAGGGGATGGAAGGTATTCACCCCTCCACTTT.

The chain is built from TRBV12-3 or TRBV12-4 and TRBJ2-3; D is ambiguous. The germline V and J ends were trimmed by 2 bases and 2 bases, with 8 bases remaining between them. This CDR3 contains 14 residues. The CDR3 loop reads CASSLSEITDTQYF. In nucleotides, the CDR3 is TGTGCCAGCAGTTTAAGCGAGATCACAGATACGCAGTATTTT.

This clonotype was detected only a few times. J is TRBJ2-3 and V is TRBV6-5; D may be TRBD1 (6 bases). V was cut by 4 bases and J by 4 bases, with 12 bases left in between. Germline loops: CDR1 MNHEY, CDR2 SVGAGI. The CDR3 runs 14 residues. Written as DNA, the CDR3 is TGTGCCAGCAGTTCCTGGGACATCTCAGATACGCAGTATTTT. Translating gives CASSSWDISDTQYF.